What follows are 27 T cell receptor beta chains derived from one specimen sequenced in a study of T cell changes during pregnancy in multiple sclerosis. Sequencing used immunoSEQ multiplex PCR; TCRdb keeps in-frame clones, though not all of them. This table holds more than 80,000 clones, just under 95% found once. Sequenced material: peripheral blood, taken after pregnancy. Receptors were obtained from a female donor with multiple sclerosis, enrolled in a pregnancy study.

The rearrangement uses TRBV9 and TRBJ1-2; D is uncertain. There are 13 residues in the CDR3. CDR1 and CDR2 (germline): SGDLS, YYNGEE. Trimming cost V 0 bases and J 7 bases, with 10 bases left between them. For the CDR3, the DNA is TGTGCCAGCAGCGTAGGTTCGGTTGGTGGCTACACCTTC. Translation: CASSVGSVGGYTF. The full variable domain, completed using reference TRBV9 and TRBJ1-2, is DSGVTQTPKHLITATGQRVTLRCSPRSGDLSVYWYQQSLDQGLQFLIQYYNGEERAKGNILERFSAQQFPDLHSELNLSSLELGDSALYFCASSVGSVGGYTFGSGTRLTVV.

The chain has TRBV18 and TRBJ2-2; no clear D. Germline V gene sequence: CDR1 KGHSH, CDR2 LQKENI. The CDR3 runs to 14 residues. V was cut by 6 bases and J by 4 bases, with 12 bases left in between. The CDR3 bases are TGTGCCAGCTCTTCCAGGCAGCTCACCGGGGAGCTGTTTTTT. Amino acid sequence: CASSSRQLTGELFF. Full variable domain (missing parts from reference TRBV18 and TRBJ2-2): NAGVMQNPRHLVRRRGQEARLRCSPMKGHSHVYWYRQLPEEGLKFMVYLQKENIIDESGMPKERFSAEFPKEGPSILRIQQVVRGDSAAYFCASSSRQLTGELFFGEGSRLTVL.

The V gene is TRBV5-1, the J gene TRBJ2-6; a weak D match, TRBD1 (6 bases). The CDR3 contains 17 residues. Looked up from germline, CDR1 is SGHRS and CDR2 is YFSETQ. Deletions cut 2 bases from V and 4 bases from J, with 16 bases between. The DNA for the CDR3 is TGCGCCAGCAGCTTAAGACTGGGACAACCCGGGGCCAACGTCCTGACTTTC. Amino acids: CASSLRLGQPGANVLTF.

This clone was counted once. The chain recombines TRBV19 with TRBJ2-7; maybe TRBD1 (8 bases). Germline CDR1 is LNHDA and CDR2 is SQIVND (reference sequence). The CDR3 totals 15 residues. The V end lost 5 bases, the J end lost 6 bases, and 20 bases lay between the germline ends. CDR3 protein: CASSVQTGAGAEQYF. The CDR3 nucleotides read TGTGCCAGTAGTGTTCAGACAGGGGCGGGAGCCGAGCAGTACTTC.

The genes are TRBV6-1 and TRBJ2-2, with 8 positions matching TRBD1. The trim removed 1 base at V and 7 bases at J, leaving 11 bases unmatched. Germline V gives CDR1 MNHNS, CDR2 SASEGT. The CDR3 runs to 17 residues. CDR3 amino acids: CASSEDPPGQGHGELFF. DNA for the CDR3: TGTGCCAGCAGTGAAGACCCCCCTGGACAGGGCCACGGGGAGCTGTTTTTT.

The CDR3 sequence: CASSLSNSGVYTGELFF. In DNA form, the CDR3 reads TGCGCCAGCAGCTTATCTAATAGCGGGGTCTACACCGGGGAGCTGTTTTTT. The genes are TRBV5-1 and TRBJ2-2; 8 nucleotides line up with TRBD2. After removal of 2 bases from V and 3 bases from J, the junction contained 9 bases not matched to a gene. CDR3 length: 17 residues. Germline assignment: CDR1 SGHRS and CDR2 YFSETQ. The full variable domain, its missing parts supplied by reference TRBV5-1 and TRBJ2-2, is KAGVTQTPRYLIKTRGQQVTLSCSPISGHRSVSWYQQTPGQGLQFLFEYFSETQRNKGNFPGRFSGRQFSNSRSEMNVSTLELGDSALYLCASSLSNSGVYTGELFFGEGSRLTVL.

This clone appeared a single time. The chain links TRBV19 to TRBJ2-5, with TRBD1 matching over 7 bases. Germline assignment: CDR1 LNHDA and CDR2 SQIVND (reference sequence). V shed 9 bases, J shed 9 bases, and the junction held 10 bases outside the gene matches. There are 12 residues in the CDR3. The CDR3 DNA reads as TGTGCCAGCAGTCCGGACAGGCGGGCCCAGTACTTC. Protein: CASSPDRRAQYF.

The rearrangement links TRBV19 to TRBJ2-5; D might be TRBD2 (5 bases). V lost 1 base and J lost 0, with 9 bases in between. The CDR3 is 15 amino acids. Germline CDR1 and CDR2: LNHDA and SQIVND (reference sequence). The CDR3 reads CASSIAGNHQETQYF. DNA of the CDR3: TGTGCCAGTAGTATAGCGGGGAACCACCAAGAGACCCAGTACTTC.

J is TRBJ2-5 and V is TRBV4-2; 13 bases map to TRBD2. With 1 base clipped from V and 5 bases from J, the junction kept 7 bases outside the gene matches. This CDR3 region has 17 residues. Germline CDR1 reads LGHNA; CDR2 reads YNFKEQ. The DNA for the CDR3 is TGTGCCAGCAGCCAAGGACTAGCGGGAGGTGTCGAGGAGACCCAGTACTTC. Translating it yields CASSQGLAGGVEETQYF.

This rearrangement joins TRBV2 to TRBJ2-7; 14 bases align to TRBD2. With V trimmed by 5 bases and J by 0 bases, 15 bases remained unmatched. Germline loops: CDR1 SNHLY, CDR2 FYNNEI. The CDR3 length is 20 residues. The CDR3 DNA is TGTGCCAGCAGTTCGCGGGGCGCCGGACTAGCGGGAGGTCGCTCCTACGAGCAGTACTTC. Translated: CASSSRGAGLAGGRSYEQYF. Full variable domain (outside the CDR3, taken from reference TRBV2 and TRBJ2-7): EPEVTQTPSHQVTQMGQEVILRCVPISNHLYFYWYRQILGQKVEFLVSFYNNEISEKSEIFDDQFSVERPDGSNFTLKIRSTKLEDSAMYFCASSSRGAGLAGGRSYEQYFGPGTRLTVT.

The gene calls are TRBV2 and TRBJ2-6; no firm D call. The V and J ends lost 4 bases and 0 bases respectively, with 7 bases between them. The CDR3 covers 15 residues. Per the germline V gene, CDR1 is SNHLY and CDR2 is FYNNEI. The CDR3 here is CASSAASSGANVLTF. The CDR3 DNA follows: TGTGCCAGCAGTGCAGCTAGCTCTGGGGCCAACGTCCTGACTTTC.

The chain couples TRBV30 to TRBJ1-4; no clear D gene. The germline gives CDR1 GTSNPN, CDR2 SVGIG (reference sequence). This CDR3 has 14 amino acids. Trimming removed 2 bases from V and 3 bases from J, with 10 bases in between. For the CDR3, the DNA is TGTGCCTGGAGTCGGTCGAGCCCTAATGAAAAACTGTTTTTT. Protein: CAWSRSSPNEKLFF. Variable domain in full (rest from reference TRBV30 and TRBJ1-4): SQTIHQWPATLVQPVGSPLSLECTVEGTSNPNLYWYRQAAGRGLQLLFYSVGIGQISSEVPQNLSASRPQDRQFILSSKKLLLSDSGFYLCAWSRSSPNEKLFFGSGTQLSVL.

The genes are TRBV27 and TRBJ2-3, with D perhaps TRBD1 (7 bases). Germline V gives CDR1 MNHEY, CDR2 SMNVEV (reference sequence). Deletions cut 5 bases from V and 2 bases from J, with 20 bases between. The CDR3 is 17 residues long. The chain's CDR3 is CASSPRGGAGHTDTQYF. The CDR3 bases are TGTGCCAGCAGTCCACGAGGGGGCGCGGGGCACACAGATACGCAGTATTTT.

V is TRBV5-1 and J is TRBJ2-7; D perhaps matches TRBD1 (6 bases). Trimming removed 0 bases at V and 7 bases at J, with 14 bases between. The CDR3 spans 14 residues. The germline gives CDR1 SGHRS, CDR2 YFSETQ. CDR3 nucleotide sequence: TGCGCCAGCAGCTTGGTAGGGGGTGCTTGGGAGCAGTACTTC. Protein product: CASSLVGGAWEQYF.

V gene TRBV5-6 combines with J gene TRBJ1-4; 9 bases are a match to TRBD1. The CDR3 sequence is 16 residues long. Losses at the gene ends were 4 bases for V and 3 bases for J; bases not matched to a gene: 7. CDR1 is SGHDT, CDR2 YYEEEE, per germline. The CDR3 nucleotides are TGTGCCAGCAGCCTCGACAGGGGGTCGGCTAATGAAAAACTGTTTTTT. Translated, it gives CASSLDRGSANEKLFF.

This chain joins TRBV28 and TRBJ1-2, with TRBD1 as a possible D gene (5 bases). The V gene's germline CDR1 is MDHEN and CDR2 SYDVKM. The CDR3 has 13 residues. Trimming left V 4 bases short and J 4 bases short, with 10 bases between. The DNA of the CDR3 is TGTGCCAGCAGTTGGGGGGTTCCCTATGGCTACACCTTC. Translated: CASSWGVPYGYTF.

About this clone itself: Other DNA sequences in this sample translate to the same CDR3. V gene TRBV9 combines with J gene TRBJ2-3; 7 bases fit TRBD2. This CDR3 spans 12 amino acids. Germline V gives CDR1 SGDLS, CDR2 YYNGEE. V gave up 5 bases and J gave up 6 bases; unmatched junction bases: 3. The CDR3 nucleotides read TGTGCCAGCAGTCTGGGGGGGGATACGCAGTATTTT. Translating it yields CASSLGGDTQYF.

This chain connects TRBV30 to TRBJ2-3, with D unclear. V lost 4 bases to trimming and J lost 1 base, with 3 bases between them. CDR3 length equals 11 residues. Germline V gene data show CDR1 as GTSNPN and CDR2 as SVGIG (reference sequence). In DNA form, the CDR3 reads TGTGCCTGGAAGCGCACAGATACGCAGTATTTT. Protein: CAWKRTDTQYF.

The rearrangement uses TRBV9 and TRBJ2-3; TRBD2 aligns across 10 bases. J was trimmed by 0 bases and V by 3 bases; bases with no gene match: 4. Germline values: CDR1 SGDLS, CDR2 YYNGEE. The CDR3 has 16 residues. The CDR3 spells CASSAGTSESTDTQYF. Here the CDR3 DNA reads TGTGCCAGCAGCGCCGGGACTAGCGAAAGCACAGATACGCAGTATTTT.

This chain joins TRBV10-3 and TRBJ1-1; no clear D gene. The germline V and J ends were trimmed by 5 bases and 5 bases, with 15 bases remaining between them. This CDR3 comprises 14 residues. Germline CDR1 is ENHRY and CDR2 is SYGVKD. CDR3 sequence (DNA): TGTGCCATCAGTTTGTCGGGGTCTGGGACTGAAGCTTTCTTT. Protein product: CAISLSGSGTEAFF.

The gene calls are TRBV9 and TRBJ2-2; 8 bases are shared with TRBD1. The CDR3 totals 15 residues. The V segment lost 4 bases and the J segment 4 bases; nucleotides outside the gene matches: 6. CDR1 and CDR2 (germline): SGDLS, YYNGEE. This CDR3 reads CASSPRTGGTGELFF. DNA of the CDR3: TGTGCCAGCAGCCCACGCACAGGGGGCACCGGGGAGCTGTTTTTT.

This clone was seen a single time. This chain links TRBV6-1 with TRBJ1-5; D is unresolved. This CDR3 comprises 15 residues. Germline CDR1 is MNHNS and CDR2 is SASEGT. V lost 2 bases, J lost 2 bases, and 10 bases lay in between. CDR3 residues: CASSETGSGNQPQHF. CDR3 bases: TGTGCCAGCAGTGAAACGGGGTCTGGCAATCAGCCCCAGCATTTT.

The chain has TRBV30 and TRBJ1-2, with 8 bases identical to TRBD1. Germline values: CDR1 GTSNPN, CDR2 SVGIG (reference sequence). This CDR3 spans 13 amino acids. V shed 5 bases, J shed 7 bases, and the junction held 9 bases outside the gene matches. The CDR3 nucleotides read TGTGCCTGGGAAGGACAGGGTCAGGCTGGCTACACCTTC. Its translation is CAWEGQGQAGYTF.

This clone was detected only a few times. This chain uses TRBV6-5 with TRBJ1-1; 7 nucleotides agree with TRBD1. V dropped 8 bases and J dropped 6; count of bases not matched to a gene: 3. CDR1 and CDR2 from the germline V gene are MNHEY and SVGAGI. The CDR3 consists of 11 residues. CDR3: CASGQVAEAFF. CDR3 bases: TGTGCCAGCGGACAGGTTGCTGAAGCTTTCTTT.

This rearrangement joins TRBV11-3 to TRBJ1-3; 8 nucleotides match TRBD1. Germline V CDR1 and CDR2: SGHNT, YENEEA. The CDR3 extends over 15 amino acids. J gave up 8 bases and V 2 bases, and 8 bases lay outside the gene matches. The CDR3 nucleotides are TGTGCCAGCAGCTTAAGAGGGACAGGCGGGGACACCATATATTTT. This sequence encodes CASSLRGTGGDTIYF.

This clone was counted between two and nine times. This chain uses TRBV5-4 with TRBJ1-1; the D is unclear. Between the trimmed V and J ends, which lost 2 bases and 5 bases, there was a span of 16 bases. The CDR3 is 15 residues long. Germline lookup yields CDR1 SGHNT and CDR2 YYREEE (reference sequence). The CDR3 nucleotides are TGTGCCAGCAGCTTACACGGGATTGGAGGGACTGAAGCTTTCTTT. The encoded protein is CASSLHGIGGTEAFF. The full variable domain, with the rest looked up from reference TRBV5-4 and TRBJ1-1, is ETGVTQSPTHLIKTRGQQVTLRCSSQSGHNTVSWYQQALGQGPQFIFQYYREEENGRGNFPPRFSGLQFPNYSSELNVNALELDDSALYLCASSLHGIGGTEAFFGQGTRLTVV.

The rearrangement links TRBV6-1 to TRBJ2-6; D ambiguous. Trimming stripped 2 bases from V and 2 bases from J, with 4 bases between. Germline assignment: CDR1 MNHNS and CDR2 SASEGT. The CDR3 loop spans 14 amino acids. CDR3 loop: CASSEQTGANVLTF. DNA of the CDR3: TGTGCCAGCAGTGAACAGACTGGGGCCAACGTCCTGACTTTC.